Shown below are 12 T cell receptor beta chains from a single sample sequenced in a study of identical twins. One entry per CDR3 protein results from TCRdb running MiXCR on the 5' RACE reads. The data contain 200,000 to 250,000 distinct CDR3 sequences, under 12% of them seen just once; the ten biggest clones take up over 8%. Input material: memory T cells sorted from blood. These receptors all stem from a man aged 50 or older in good health.

V gene TRBV6-2 or TRBV6-3 combines with J gene TRBJ2-1; D is ambiguous. CDR1 MNHEY and CDR2 SVGEGT come from the germline V gene. V was pared by 0 bases and J by 5 bases, with 14 bases between. The CDR3 extends over 16 amino acids. CDR3 bases: TGTGCCAGCAGTTACTCCGGCCTCCCTGGGGACAATGAGCAGTTCTTC. Protein product: CASSYSGLPGDNEQFF.

V usage is TRBV7-2 and J usage is TRBJ2-3; 9 bases align to TRBD1. The trim removed 2 bases at V and 13 bases at J, leaving 4 bases unmatched. CDR1 SGHTA and CDR2 FQGNSA come from the germline V gene. This CDR3 has 12 amino acids. The CDR3: CASSLTGQGEYF. DNA of the CDR3: TGTGCCAGCAGCTTAACGGGACAGGGAGAGTATTTT.

This clonotype was seen a few times. The chain carries TRBV23-1 and TRBJ1-5; D not certain. TRBV23-1 is identified as an open reading frame with a role that is uncertain. Deletions cut 3 bases from V and 0 bases from J, with 12 bases between. This CDR3 contains 16 residues. The CDR3 is CASSHRQLYSNQPQHF. DNA of the CDR3: TGCGCCAGCAGTCATAGGCAGCTTTATAGCAATCAGCCCCAGCATTTT.

The chain joins TRBV2 to TRBJ1-4, with D hard to call. The ends were cut back, 1 base at V and 11 bases at J, with 11 bases in the middle. Germline loops: CDR1 SNHLY, CDR2 FYNNEI. The CDR3 extends over 13 amino acids. The CDR3 DNA follows: TGTGCCAGCAGTGAAGATCCCTCGCTTAAACTGTTTTTT. This encodes CASSEDPSLKLFF.

The rearrangement links TRBV20-1 to TRBJ2-3, with 11 bases matching TRBD2. J lost 2 bases, V lost 7 bases, and 8 bases had no gene match. This CDR3 region has 15 residues. Germline V CDR1 and CDR2: DFQATT, SNEGSKA (reference sequence). CDR3 sequence (DNA): TGCAGTGGACTAGCGGGACCTTCTTACACAGATACGCAGTATTTT. As protein: CSGLAGPSYTDTQYF.

There are many counts of this clonotype. CDR3 region: CASSVWTRTQETQYF. CDR3 DNA sequence: TGTGCCAGCAGCGTGTGGACTAGAACACAAGAGACCCAGTACTTC. The V call is TRBV7-9, the J call TRBJ2-5, with TRBD2 matching over 7 bases. Germline V gene data show CDR1 as SEHNR and CDR2 as FQNEAQ (reference sequence). This CDR3 contains 15 residues. V lost 5 bases to trimming and J lost 2 bases; unmatched junction nucleotides: 8.

V is TRBV29-1 and J is TRBJ2-5, with unresolved D. Between the trimmed V and J ends, which lost 2 bases and 4 bases, there was a span of 5 bases. Germline V gene data show CDR1 as SQVTM and CDR2 as ANQGSEA. The CDR3 is 11 amino acids. The CDR3 sequence: CSVEKGETQYF. The CDR3 DNA sequence: TGCAGCGTTGAAAAAGGAGAGACCCAGTACTTC.

This clonotype was recorded a few times. The chain is built from TRBV6-1 and TRBJ2-7; tentative D call: TRBD1 (5 bases). Looked up from germline, CDR1 is MNHNS and CDR2 is SASEGT. The CDR3 totals 14 residues. V gave up 7 bases and J gave up 8 bases, with 21 bases separating them. The CDR3 is CASIGVSLSLQQYF. The CDR3 nucleotides are TGTGCCAGCATAGGGGTCTCTCTGTCCCTCCAGCAGTACTTC.

The chain has TRBV29-1 and TRBJ2-7; D possibly corresponds to TRBD2 (5 bases). This CDR3 has 11 residues. The V gene's germline CDR1 is SQVTM and CDR2 ANQGSEA. The germline V and J ends were trimmed by 8 bases and 6 bases, with 14 bases remaining between them. The CDR3 region is CSSRVFGEQYF. As DNA, the CDR3 is TGCAGCTCGAGGGTTTTTGGCGAGCAGTACTTC.

Regarding this clonotype: With a much larger clone just one base away, this may be a read error. This rearrangement joins TRBV7-2 to TRBJ1-2; D perhaps matches TRBD1 (6 bases). CDR1 and CDR2 (germline): SGHTA, FQGNSA. The CDR3 has 17 residues. V dropped 2 bases and J dropped 2 bases, with 18 bases sitting between them. The CDR3 region has the DNA TGTGCCAGCAGCTTACTCCTAGGGAGGGGGGTCAACTATGGCTACACCTTC. Amino acid sequence: CASSLLLGRGVNYGYTF.

This clonotype was found many times. The chain recombines TRBV4-3 with TRBJ2-2; 8 positions match TRBD1. The CDR3 sequence is 16 residues long. CDR1 is LGHNA and CDR2 is YSLEER in the germline V gene. The trim removed 1 base at V and 6 bases at J, leaving 7 bases unmatched. CDR3 amino acids: CASSQVGQGFSGELFF. CDR3 nucleotide sequence: TGCGCCAGCAGCCAAGTTGGACAGGGTTTTTCCGGGGAGCTGTTTTTT.

The chain joins TRBV2 to TRBJ2-7, with TRBD1 matching over 9 bases. Germline trimming cut 6 bases from V and 4 bases from J; bases unmatched to any gene: 1. The CDR3 contains 12 residues. Germline V CDR1 and CDR2: SNHLY, FYNNEI. In DNA form, the CDR3 reads TGTGCCAGCAGACAGGGGGCATACGAGCAGTACTTC. Its translation is CASRQGAYEQYF.